This T cell receptor beta chain was observed in a study of graft-versus-host responses after intestinal transplantation. Study-level information: Recipients had transplants, and these were multivisceral, liver-intestinal, or isolated intestinal. Anti-thymocyte globulin served as induction for all recipients, who then took tacrolimus and steroids for about three years.

Germline loops: CDR1 SGHRS, CDR2 YFSETQ. This CDR3 is 15 amino acids long. With 1 base clipped from V and 2 bases from J, the junction kept 4 bases outside the gene matches. Study-wide findings and caveats: GvH clones appeared in recipient marrow, some first in ileum or blood. Individuals carrying graft-donor T cell macrochimerism showed high graft-versus-host to host-versus-graft clonal ratios in allografts.

Notes on this clone: Its antigen is undetermined.

The protocol was immunoSEQ multiplex PCR, while the TCRdb copy is restricted to in-frame clones and leaves out a portion. The sample gives about 70,000 clones, over 85% of which show up once; roughly 0.53% is in the top ten. V usage is TRBV5-1 and J usage is TRBJ2-7, with 9 nucleotides matching TRBD2. The sample here was unstimulated CD8+ T cells sorted from spleen or lymph node cells, taken before intestinal transplant. The source is a human donor who received an intestinal transplant. The CDR3 protein is CASSLRLAGPYEQYF. CDR3 nucleotide sequence: TGCGCCAGCAGCTTGCGGCTAGCGGGACCCTACGAGCAGTACTTC. Using reference TRBV5-1 and TRBJ2-7 for the parts outside the CDR3, the full variable domain is KAGVTQTPRYLIKTRGQQVTLSCSPISGHRSVSWYQQTPGQGLQFLFEYFSETQRNKGNFPGRFSGRQFSNSRSEMNVSTLELGDSALYLCASSLRLAGPYEQYFGPGTRLTVT.